Below, 29 T cell receptor beta chains from the same sample are listed, as sequenced in a study of identical twins. TCRdb re-called the 5' RACE reads through MiXCR, storing one row per CDR3 protein. Among under 1 million distinct CDR3 sequences listed, around 12% were seen once. This same sample was also taken into another study, of yellow fever vaccine responses in identical twins.

Sequencing input: PBMCs. The receptor source for this set is a woman between 18 and 30 years old in good health.

This clonotype was recorded many times. The gene calls are TRBV6-1 and TRBJ2-1; 9 bases map to TRBD2. The CDR3 loop spans 17 amino acids. J lost 0 bases, V lost 1 base, and 4 bases had no gene match. From germline, CDR1 is MNHNS and CDR2 SASEGT. As DNA, the CDR3 is TGTGCCAGCAGTGAAGAGCCGCGGGAGGGCTCCTACAATGAGCAGTTCTTC. Its translation is CASSEEPREGSYNEQFF.

This clonotype was observed a single time. This rearrangement joins TRBV2 to TRBJ2-1; 8 positions agree with TRBD2. Per germline, CDR1 SNHLY and CDR2 FYNNEI. The trim removed 11 bases at V and 6 bases at J, leaving 21 bases unmatched. This CDR3 spans 17 amino acids. CDR3 DNA sequence: TGTGCCTCTACTCAGCGGTATACGGCGGGGGGTCTCAATGAGCAGTTCTTC. As protein: CASTQRYTAGGLNEQFF.

The chain is built from TRBV6-2 or TRBV6-3 and TRBJ2-7; 13 nucleotides agree with TRBD2. J gave up 6 bases and V 4 bases, and 9 bases lay outside the gene matches. CDR3 size: 16 residues. Germline V gives CDR1 MNHEY, CDR2 SVGEGT. CDR3 sequence (DNA): TGTGCCAGCAGTTTCCTACTAACTAGCGGGAGGGCCGAGCAGTACTTC. Translating it yields CASSFLLTSGRAEQYF.

V usage is TRBV24-1 and J usage is TRBJ2-1; the match to TRBD1 covers 9 bases. Germline CDR1 is KGHDR and CDR2 is SFDVKD. Trimming cost V 7 bases and J 3 bases; bases outside gene matches: 6. This CDR3 is built from 15 residues. The CDR3 loop reads CATSAGTGNYNEQFF. In nucleotides, the CDR3 is TGTGCCACCAGCGCCGGGACAGGGAACTACAATGAGCAGTTCTTC.

The chain couples TRBV29-1 to TRBJ2-5, with D unresolved. Germline-derived CDR1 and CDR2 are SQVTM and ANQGSEA. This CDR3 region has 14 residues. The V and J ends lost 7 bases and 2 bases respectively, with 17 bases between them. In DNA, the CDR3 is TGCAGCGGATTTCTGACGTCGGTGCAAGAGACCCAGTACTTC. Its translation is CSGFLTSVQETQYF. Full variable domain (remainder filled in from reference TRBV29-1 and TRBJ2-5): SAVISQKPSRDICQRGTSLTIQCQVDSQVTMMFWYRQQPGQSLTLIATANQGSEATYESGFVIDKFPISRPNLTFSTLTVSNMSPEDSSIYLCSGFLTSVQETQYFGPGTRLLVL.

This clonotype was picked up a small number of times. The rearrangement uses TRBV7-9 and TRBJ2-1, with D maybe TRBD1 (6 bases). Germline CDR1 reads SEHNR; CDR2 reads FQNEAQ (reference sequence). Trimming stripped 3 bases from V and 16 bases from J, with 22 bases between. This CDR3 is 14 amino acids long. The chain's CDR3 is CASSLETPGQGIFF. As DNA, the CDR3 is TGTGCCAGCAGCTTGGAGACTCCGGGACAAGGTATATTCTTC. Full variable domain (missing parts from reference TRBV7-9 and TRBJ2-1): DTGVSQNPRHKITKRGQNVTFRCDPISEHNRLYWYRQTLGQGPEFLTYFQNEAQLEKSRLLSDRFSAERPKGSFSTLEIQRTEQGDSAMYLCASSLETPGQGIFFGPGTRLTVL.

This chain joins TRBV6-1 and TRBJ2-3; 7 bases agree with TRBD2. From germline, CDR1 is MNHNS and CDR2 SASEGT. The CDR3 is 14 amino acids. Unmatched junction bases numbered 8, after V lost 7 bases and J lost 4 bases. In DNA, the CDR3 is TGTGCCAGCACTGATTGGGGGGGGGCAGATACGCAGTATTTT. Its protein product is CASTDWGGADTQYF.

The chain links TRBV24-1 to TRBJ2-2; 7 bases match TRBD1. CDR1 and CDR2 (germline): KGHDR, SFDVKD. With 4 bases clipped from V and 4 bases from J, the junction kept 14 bases outside the gene matches. The CDR3 loop spans 18 amino acids. The CDR3: CATSDGRGTAIPTGELFF. The CDR3 region has the DNA TGTGCCACCAGTGACGGAAGGGGGACAGCGATTCCCACCGGGGAGCTGTTTTTT.

This clonotype was counted a few times. This chain connects TRBV7-9 to TRBJ2-3; 12 bases are a match to TRBD2. CDR3 length: 16 residues. CDR1 and CDR2 (germline): SEHNR, FQNEAQ (reference sequence). The J segment lost 3 bases and the V segment lost 4 bases, leaving 5 bases of the junction unmatched. The CDR3 loop is CASSSATSGGTDTQYF. The CDR3 DNA sequence: TGTGCCAGCAGCTCCGCGACTAGCGGGGGTACAGATACGCAGTATTTT.

This clonotype has ten or more counts. DNA for the CDR3: TGTGCCAGCAGACCCGAGGTAGCGGGGGCCCATGAGCAGTTCTTC. It codes for CASRPEVAGAHEQFF. The chain joins TRBV2 to TRBJ2-1, with TRBD2 matching over 9 bases. The germline CDR1 and CDR2 sequences are SNHLY and FYNNEI. V shed 6 bases and J 8 bases; nucleotides not matched to a gene: 11. The CDR3 is 15 residues long.

The chain is built from TRBV6-2 or TRBV6-3 and TRBJ2-6, with 7 bases fitting TRBD2. CDR3 length: 20 residues. The J segment lost 0 bases and the V segment lost 2 bases, leaving 13 bases of the junction unmatched. CDR1 is MNHEY and CDR2 is SVGEGT in the germline V gene. CDR3 bases: TGTGCCAGCAGTTACGTTAGGTGGCTAGCGGAGGGCTCTGGGGCCAACGTCCTGACTTTC. Translating it yields CASSYVRWLAEGSGANVLTF.

This clonotype has at least ten counts. The rearrangement links TRBV7-9 to TRBJ1-3; D unclear. The germline V and J ends were trimmed by 2 bases and 3 bases, with 8 bases remaining between them. Germline lookup yields CDR1 SEHNR and CDR2 FQNEAQ (reference sequence). CDR3 length: 14 amino acids. CDR3 sequence: CASSLPVNGNTIYF. DNA of the CDR3: TGTGCCAGCAGCTTACCGGTTAATGGAAACACCATATATTTT. Drawing the rest from reference TRBV7-9 and TRBJ1-3, the complete variable domain is DTGVSQNPRHKITKRGQNVTFRCDPISEHNRLYWYRQTLGQGPEFLTYFQNEAQLEKSRLLSDRFSAERPKGSFSTLEIQRTEQGDSAMYLCASSLPVNGNTIYFGEGSWLTVV.

This sequence joins TRBV2 and TRBJ2-3; D gene uncertain. Trimming removed 4 bases at V and 2 bases at J, with 10 bases between. The CDR3 runs 14 residues. The germline CDR1 and CDR2 sequences are SNHLY and FYNNEI. CDR3 residues: CASSVSVPTDTQYF. The CDR3 DNA reads TGTGCCAGCAGTGTCTCGGTTCCCACAGATACGCAGTATTTT.

This clonotype has at least ten counts. The chain combines TRBV12-3 or TRBV12-4 with TRBJ2-1, with 12 bases fitting TRBD2. The junction had 13 bases not matched to a gene; V was cut back by 2 bases and J by 5 bases. This CDR3 has 19 amino acids. CDR3 sequence (DNA): TGTGCCAGCAGTTTACGGCCCGGACCGGGACTAGCGGGCCACAATGAGCAGTTCTTC. This encodes CASSLRPGPGLAGHNEQFF.

This clonotype was recorded at least ten times. The chain carries TRBV12-3 or TRBV12-4 and TRBJ2-5; 11 nucleotides agree with TRBD1. The CDR3 extends over 15 amino acids. V lost 6 bases to trimming and J lost 5 bases; unmatched junction nucleotides: 8. The CDR3 loop is CASSMDRGRGETQYF. The CDR3 nucleotides read TGTGCCAGCAGCATGGACAGGGGGCGCGGGGAGACCCAGTACTTC.

This clonotype was detected a few times. This chain connects TRBV3-1 to TRBJ1-6; D may be TRBD1 (5 bases). Deletions cut 1 base from V and 0 bases from J, with 13 bases between. The CDR3 covers 18 residues. CDR1 is LGHDT, CDR2 YNNKEL, per germline (reference sequence). Here the CDR3 DNA reads TGTGCCAGCAGCCAAGTCCGGGTAAGGGGCTCCTATAATTCACCCCTCCACTTT. Translation: CASSQVRVRGSYNSPLHF.

Only a few counts were recorded for this clonotype. The chain uses TRBV14 and TRBJ2-1; 14 bases line up with TRBD2. Germline V gene sequence: CDR1 SGHDN, CDR2 FVKESK. The CDR3 contains 15 residues. Germline trimming cut 5 bases from V and 9 bases from J; bases unmatched to any gene: 6. The CDR3 DNA is TGTGCCAGCAGCATCGGACTAGCGGGAGGACCTGAGCAGTTCTTC. Its protein product is CASSIGLAGGPEQFF.

This clonotype showed up just a few times. The gene calls are TRBV5-1 and TRBJ2-2, with D possibly matching TRBD1 (6 bases). CDR1 is SGHRS, CDR2 YFSETQ, per germline. The CDR3 is made up of 15 amino acids. The V end lost 2 bases, the J end lost 1 base, and 9 bases lay between the germline ends. CDR3 residues: CASSFLDRNTGELFF. In DNA, the CDR3 is TGCGCCAGCAGCTTCTTGGACAGGAACACCGGGGAGCTGTTTTTT.

The chain joins TRBV20-1 to TRBJ2-1; TRBD2 aligns across 7 bases. Trimming removed 5 bases from V and 8 bases from J; junction bases left unmatched: 6. The CDR3 is made up of 12 amino acids. Germline loops: CDR1 DFQATT, CDR2 SNEGSKA (reference sequence). The CDR3, as DNA: TGCAGTGCTGGAAGACTAGCCGATGAGCAGTTCTTC. Protein sequence: CSAGRLADEQFF.

J is TRBJ1-5 and V is TRBV29-1, with D unresolved. This CDR3 has 12 residues. Per germline, CDR1 SQVTM and CDR2 ANQGSEA. The chain's CDR3 is CDGPENNQPQHF. DNA for the CDR3: TGCGATGGGCCGGAGAACAATCAGCCCCAGCATTTT.

Many counts were recorded for this clonotype. The chain recombines TRBV6-1 with TRBJ2-7, with a tentative D call TRBD2 (5 bases). Germline lookup yields CDR1 MNHNS and CDR2 SASEGT. Trimming removed 8 bases from V and 0 bases from J, with 20 bases in between. This CDR3 spans 16 amino acids. Here the CDR3 reads CASGRRLSGASYEQYF. CDR3 DNA sequence: TGTGCCAGCGGACGAAGACTAAGCGGAGCCTCCTACGAGCAGTACTTC.

This clonotype has more than one count but fewer than ten. The J gene is TRBJ1-1, the V gene TRBV7-8, with a tentative D call TRBD1 (6 bases). Trimming cost V 6 bases and J 1 base, with 12 bases left between them. Germline values: CDR1 SGHVS, CDR2 FQNEAQ. The CDR3 runs to 14 residues. CDR3 sequence (DNA): TGTGCCAGCAGAAAACAGGGCACGAACACTGAAGCTTTCTTT. Its protein is CASRKQGTNTEAFF. Variable domain in full (rest from reference TRBV7-8 and TRBJ1-1): GAGVSQSPRYKVAKRGQDVALRCDPISGHVSLFWYQQALGQGPEFLTYFQNEAQLDKSGLPSDRFFAERPEGSVSTLKIQRTQQEDSAVYLCASRKQGTNTEAFFGQGTRLTVV.

This chain links TRBV12-3 or TRBV12-4 with TRBJ2-2, with 8 bases aligning to TRBD2. The CDR3 is 14 residues long. J lost 7 bases, V lost 6 bases, and 7 bases had no gene match. This CDR3 reads CASRPGGGSGELFF. In DNA form, the CDR3 reads TGTGCCAGCAGACCCGGGGGGGGCAGCGGGGAGCTGTTTTTT.

The chain uses TRBV18 and TRBJ2-1; 14 nucleotides match TRBD2. V shed 2 bases and J 8 bases; nucleotides not matched to a gene: 8. Germline V gene sequence: CDR1 KGHSH, CDR2 LQKENI. This CDR3 has 17 amino acids. The CDR3 DNA sequence: TGTGCCAGCTCACCATTTTCGGGGACTAGCGGGAGCGATGAGCAGTTCTTC. Its protein is CASSPFSGTSGSDEQFF.

This clonotype was detected only a few times. The chain carries TRBV6-1 and TRBJ2-2; a possible D gene is TRBD2 (6 bases). Deletions cut 8 bases from V and 1 base from J, with 17 bases between. Per germline, CDR1 MNHNS and CDR2 SASEGT. The CDR3 extends over 16 amino acids. CDR3 DNA: TGTGCCAGCGGTAGGGTTGGAGGGCTGAACACCGGGGAGCTGTTTTTT. Its translation: CASGRVGGLNTGELFF.

V usage is TRBV18 and J usage is TRBJ2-5; D gene ambiguous. Between the trimmed V and J ends, which lost 6 bases and 3 bases, there was a span of 20 bases. The CDR3 is 16 amino acids. CDR1 is KGHSH, CDR2 LQKENI, per germline. The CDR3 here is CASSHDPLRQKETQYF. The CDR3 DNA sequence: TGTGCCAGCTCCCACGACCCACTAAGGCAAAAAGAGACCCAGTACTTC.

This clonotype has only a few counts. J is TRBJ2-1 and V is TRBV7-2, with 8 bases fitting TRBD2. Germline trimming cut 1 base from V and 10 bases from J; bases unmatched to any gene: 12. This CDR3 is 16 amino acids long. Germline CDR1 is SGHTA and CDR2 is FQGNSA. The CDR3 region has the DNA TGTGCCAGCAGCTTAGGGGGGACTAGAGGGGTGTGGGAGCAGTTCTTC. Protein sequence: CASSLGGTRGVWEQFF.

This clonotype was seen a few times. This rearrangement joins TRBV6-5 to TRBJ2-1, with D perhaps matching TRBD1 (5 bases). The V gene lost 7 bases and the J gene lost 10 bases, with 11 bases spanning the gap. The germline CDR1 and CDR2 sequences are MNHEY and SVGAGI. The CDR3 is 11 residues long. Here the CDR3 DNA reads TGTGCCAGCATTGACAGACAAGAGCAGTTCTTC. Translating gives CASIDRQEQFF.

This chain links TRBV20-1 with TRBJ2-7; D is perhaps TRBD2 (5 bases). Germline CDR1 and CDR2: DFQATT and SNEGSKA (reference sequence). Trimming removed 2 bases from V and 4 bases from J, with 18 bases in between. This CDR3 is built from 15 residues. CDR3 nucleotides: TGCAGTGCTAGAAGCCCGGACTCGCGACGGTACGAGCAGTACTTC. This encodes CSARSPDSRRYEQYF.